The 11 T cell receptor beta chains given below trace back to one sample, sequenced in a study of CD8 T cells in ankylosing spondylitis. Study-level points and caveats: One TCR beta motif, made up of several highly homologous variants, appeared characteristic of ankylosing spondylitis blood.

Using its own MiXCR run on the 5' RACE reads, TCRdb lists one record per CDR3 protein. The data show fewer than 500,000 distinct CDR3 sequences, 20% to 25% seen once. These receptors' antigens are unknown. Source material: blood, either unsorted or a sorted T cell fraction (not recorded which). The origin of the receptors is a male donor with ankylosing spondylitis.

This clonotype has only a few counts. CDR3 coding DNA: TGTGCCAGTAAAGACAGGGGGCAAGGTGGCTACACCTTC. It translates to CASKDRGQGGYTF. J is TRBJ1-2 and V is TRBV19; 10 bases map to TRBD1. CDR1 and CDR2 from the germline V gene are LNHDA and SQIVND (reference sequence). The CDR3 runs to 13 residues. Losses at the gene ends were 7 bases for V and 7 bases for J; bases not matched to a gene: 6.

The rearrangement links TRBV20-1 to TRBJ2-3, with 7 bases fitting TRBD2. V lost 0 bases, J lost 2 bases, and 5 bases stayed unmatched. Germline CDR1 is DFQATT and CDR2 is SNEGSKA (reference sequence). The CDR3 is 15 residues long. The CDR3 bases are TGCAGTGCTAGAGATGGGGGGGGTAACACAGATACGCAGTATTTT. Translating it yields CSARDGGGNTDTQYF.

This clonotype was recorded a few times. V is TRBV3-1 and J is TRBJ1-1, with D maybe TRBD1 (6 bases). Trimming stripped 0 bases from V and 3 bases from J, with 14 bases between. CDR3 length: 16 amino acids. The germline gives CDR1 LGHDT, CDR2 YNNKEL (reference sequence). In DNA, the CDR3 is TGTGCCAGCAGCCAAGAAGGGAGAGGGGGGTACACTGAAGCTTTCTTT. Translated, it gives CASSQEGRGGYTEAFF.

The CDR3 DNA sequence: TGCAGTGCGGAAGTTTCGTGGGCGAACGAGCAGTACTTC. Protein: CSAEVSWANEQYF. J is TRBJ2-7 and V is TRBV20-1; no reliable D call. The CDR3 length is 13 residues. V was pared by 6 bases and J by 5 bases, with 17 bases between. Per the germline V gene, CDR1 is DFQATT and CDR2 is SNEGSKA (reference sequence).

The chain recombines TRBV3-1 with TRBJ2-7, with a weak D call TRBD2 (6 bases). Germline values: CDR1 LGHDT, CDR2 YNNKEL (reference sequence). CDR3 length: 16 amino acids. V shed 0 bases and J shed 4 bases, with 16 bases lying between them. Written as DNA, the CDR3 is TGTGCCAGCAGCCAAGAGGGCAGGGACCGGGGGTACGAGCAGTACTTC. Amino acids: CASSQEGRDRGYEQYF.

This clonotype was seen a handful of times. This chain joins TRBV28 and TRBJ2-2; D might be TRBD1 (6 bases). The CDR3 sequence is 15 residues long. V shed 5 bases and J shed 7 bases, with 17 bases lying between them. CDR1 MDHEN and CDR2 SYDVKM come from the germline V gene. The CDR3 protein is CASSRPRGAGGELFF. Here the CDR3 DNA reads TGTGCCAGCAGTCGCCCCAGGGGCGCGGGCGGGGAGCTGTTTTTT.

This clonotype was detected a few times. The rearrangement uses TRBV24-1 and TRBJ2-1, with D perhaps matching TRBD2 (5 bases). There are 14 residues in the CDR3. Germline V lookup: CDR1 KGHDR, CDR2 SFDVKD. With 4 bases removed from V and 4 bases from J, the gap between germline ends came to 10 bases. CDR3 nucleotides: TGTGCCACCAGTGACCCCGGCGGGTACAATGAGCAGTTCTTC. It encodes CATSDPGGYNEQFF.

This clonotype was observed a few times. V usage is TRBV29-1 and J usage is TRBJ2-7; D might be TRBD2 (6 bases). This CDR3 comprises 13 residues. Trimming removed 5 bases at V and 2 bases at J, with 13 bases between. Germline CDR1 SQVTM, CDR2 ANQGSEA. CDR3 DNA sequence: TGCAGCGTTATTCAGCGGGTAACCTACGAGCAGTACTTC. Translating gives CSVIQRVTYEQYF.

This chain joins TRBV3-1 and TRBJ1-2; D unclear. Deletions cut 0 bases from V and 1 base from J, with 9 bases between. Germline V gene lookup returns CDR1 LGHDT and CDR2 YNNKEL (reference sequence). This CDR3 is 15 amino acids long. The CDR3 loop reads CASSQEAMYNYGYTF. CDR3 coding DNA: TGTGCCAGCAGCCAAGAGGCGATGTATAACTATGGCTACACCTTC.

This clonotype was detected a few times. The chain couples TRBV28 to TRBJ2-1, with D possibly matching TRBD2 (6 bases). The CDR3 is made up of 15 amino acids. Per germline, CDR1 MDHEN and CDR2 SYDVKM. Trimming removed 7 bases at V and 4 bases at J, with 17 bases between. CDR3 loop: CASTPPESGYNEQFF. The CDR3 bases are TGTGCCAGCACCCCCCCAGAAAGCGGGTACAATGAGCAGTTCTTC.

This clonotype appeared a few times. The rearrangement uses TRBV27 and TRBJ1-2; no definite D call. V was clipped by 2 bases and J by 4 bases, with 14 bases between them. The CDR3 contains 15 residues. The germline gives CDR1 MNHEY, CDR2 SMNVEV (reference sequence). CDR3 sequence: CASSLNPEPLYGYTF. CDR3 nucleotides: TGTGCCAGCAGTTTAAACCCAGAGCCCCTCTATGGCTACACCTTC.